The 24 T cell receptor beta chains below come from one sample, sequenced in a study of T-cell reconstitution after alpha-beta-depleted transplantation in children. It was with unique molecular identifiers that the TCRbeta library was prepared. One entry per CDR3 protein, called by TCRdb with MiXCR from the PCR reads. This table holds 500,000 to 650,000 distinct CDR3 sequences, roughly 13% found once. Sequences were derived from PBMCs, mostly from graft donor cells, sampled 360 days after TCRalphabeta/CD19-depleted stem cell transplant. These receptors all come from a male patient between 5 and 17 years old who had a stem cell transplant for acute myeloid leukemia, so the T cells may come from the graft donor.

This clonotype was counted between two and nine times. V is TRBV5-1 and J is TRBJ2-3; D perhaps matches TRBD1 (5 bases). Germline V CDR1 and CDR2: SGHRS, YFSETQ. This CDR3 spans 14 amino acids. V lost 2 bases and J lost 4, with 11 bases in between. The CDR3 is CASSFNQGADTQYF. Here the CDR3 DNA reads TGCGCCAGCAGCTTCAACCAGGGTGCAGATACGCAGTATTTT.

The table lists this clonotype with a few counts. The chain couples TRBV15 to TRBJ2-7; 9 bases agree with TRBD1. V dropped 1 base and J dropped 2; count of bases not matched to a gene: 9. CDR1 and CDR2 (germline): LNHNV, YYDKDF (reference sequence). This CDR3 comprises 17 residues. The CDR3 region is CATSRVDGTGRPYEQYF. DNA of the CDR3: TGTGCCACCAGCAGAGTTGACGGGACAGGGCGTCCCTACGAGCAGTACTTC.

This chain joins TRBV7-9 and TRBJ2-7, with D perhaps matching TRBD2 (5 bases). The CDR3 length is 14 residues. V gave up 3 bases and J gave up 3 bases, with 12 bases separating them. Germline V gene sequence: CDR1 SEHNR, CDR2 FQNEAQ (reference sequence). The CDR3 DNA follows: TGTGCCAGCAGCTTGTCCCCGGGATTCTACGAGCAGTACTTC. This codes for CASSLSPGFYEQYF. Based on the CDR3 plus reference TRBV7-9 and TRBJ2-7, the full variable domain is DTGVSQNPRHKITKRGQNVTFRCDPISEHNRLYWYRQTLGQGPEFLTYFQNEAQLEKSRLLSDRFSAERPKGSFSTLEIQRTEQGDSAMYLCASSLSPGFYEQYFGPGTRLTVT.

The chain employs TRBV28 and TRBJ1-5; 7 positions agree with TRBD1. After removal of 6 bases from V and 0 bases from J, the junction contained 8 bases not matched to a gene. CDR1 is MDHEN and CDR2 is SYDVKM in the germline V gene. The CDR3 has 16 amino acids. CDR3 amino acids: CASRPGTAYSNQPQHF. Here the CDR3 DNA reads TGTGCCAGCAGACCTGGGACAGCTTATAGCAATCAGCCCCAGCATTTT. The full variable domain, its missing parts supplied by reference TRBV28 and TRBJ1-5, is DVKVTQSSRYLVKRTGEKVFLECVQDMDHENMFWYRQDPGLGLRLIYFSYDVKMKEKGDIPEGYSVSREKKERFSLILESASTNQTSMYLCASRPGTAYSNQPQHFGDGTRLSIL.

This clonotype appeared many times. The DNA for the CDR3 is TGTGCCAGCAGCTTAAAGGCTAGCAATGAGCAGTTCTTC. It encodes CASSLKASNEQFF. This chain joins TRBV7-2 and TRBJ2-1; the D is unclear. The CDR3 consists of 13 residues. Trimming stripped 2 bases from V and 6 bases from J, with 8 bases between. Germline lookup yields CDR1 SGHTA and CDR2 FQGNSA.

This clonotype showed up many times. The V gene is TRBV18, the J gene TRBJ2-7; D is unclear. Trimming removed 1 base at V and 0 bases at J, with 16 bases between. Germline CDR1 is KGHSH and CDR2 is LQKENI. The CDR3 is made up of 17 amino acids. DNA of the CDR3: TGTGCCAGCTCACCACTTCTCTCCCACATGAGCTCCTACGAGCAGTACTTC. Encoded protein: CASSPLLSHMSSYEQYF.

This clonotype has a handful of counts. The rearrangement joins TRBV12-3 or TRBV12-4 to TRBJ1-1; D unresolved. The CDR3 consists of 13 residues. V was pared by 5 bases and J by 3 bases, with 10 bases between. In DNA form, the CDR3 reads TGTGCCAGCAGTCTCGCCTTGGACACTGAAGCTTTCTTT. It specifies CASSLALDTEAFF.

There are a few counts of this clonotype. V gene TRBV5-5 combines with J gene TRBJ2-4; D is undetermined. V was pared by 4 bases and J by 6 bases, with 8 bases between. CDR1 and CDR2 (germline): SGHKS, YYEKEE (reference sequence). CDR3 size: 12 residues. In DNA form, the CDR3 reads TGTGCCAGCAGCCGGGTCTTAAACATTCAGTACTTC. It yields the protein CASSRVLNIQYF.

This clonotype was seen ten or more times. The chain combines TRBV28 with TRBJ1-1; a weak D match, TRBD1 (5 bases). The V gene lost 0 bases and the J gene lost 7 bases, with 12 bases spanning the gap. The CDR3 is made up of 14 amino acids. CDR1 and CDR2 from the germline V gene are MDHEN and SYDVKM. The CDR3 reads CASSLWGRVGEAFF. DNA of the CDR3: TGTGCCAGCAGTTTATGGGGCAGGGTCGGTGAAGCTTTCTTT.

The DNA of the CDR3 is TGCGCCAGCAGCTGGAGGGGGGGCCCCACAGATACGCAGTATTTT. Amino acid sequence: CASSWRGGPTDTQYF. The chain employs TRBV5-1 and TRBJ2-3, with D tentatively TRBD2 (7 bases). This CDR3 region has 15 residues. Trimming stripped 3 bases from V and 2 bases from J, with 13 bases between. CDR1 is SGHRS, CDR2 YFSETQ, per germline.

This clonotype has just a few counts. The genes are TRBV7-3 and TRBJ2-3; TRBD2 might be the D (5 bases). Germline V gene sequence: CDR1 SGHTA, CDR2 FQGTGA. V lost 0 bases to trimming and J lost 4 bases, with 8 bases between them. The length of the CDR3 is 14 residues. CDR3 bases: TGTGCCAGCAGCTTAACGCGGACTTCAGATACGCAGTATTTT. Encoded protein: CASSLTRTSDTQYF.

This clonotype was recorded at least ten times. The chain carries TRBV6-5 and TRBJ2-3, with 9 bases identical to TRBD2. The CDR3 consists of 17 residues. V was pared by 1 base and J by 3 bases, with 8 bases of the junction left unmatched. Per germline, CDR1 MNHEY and CDR2 SVGAGI. The CDR3 protein is CASSYYYSGSGTDTQYF. CDR3 in DNA: TGTGCCAGCAGTTACTACTATAGCGGGAGCGGAACAGATACGCAGTATTTT.

The table lists this clonotype with a few counts. The V call is TRBV7-6, the J call TRBJ2-3, with no clear D. V lost 0 bases and J lost 2, with 12 bases in between. The CDR3 runs to 16 residues. Germline V lookup: CDR1 SGHVS, CDR2 FNYEAQ. This chain's CDR3 is CASSLAQLPPTDTQYF. CDR3 DNA: TGTGCCAGCAGCTTAGCGCAACTACCGCCCACAGATACGCAGTATTTT.

The V call is TRBV29-1, the J call TRBJ1-1; D is possibly TRBD1 (6 bases). Germline V gene sequence: CDR1 SQVTM, CDR2 ANQGSEA. Trimming left V 4 bases short and J 5 bases short, with 11 bases between. This CDR3 is 12 amino acids long. The CDR3 DNA reads as TGCAGCGTTGGAAGGGACATAACTGAAGCTTTCTTT. It yields the protein CSVGRDITEAFF.

In this sample, this clonotype turned up many times. CDR3 loop: CASGLRTGELFF. The DNA for the CDR3 is TGTGCCAGCGGATTGAGGACCGGGGAGCTGTTTTTT. This chain uses TRBV12-3 or TRBV12-4 with TRBJ2-2; D is uncertain. V was trimmed by 8 bases and J by 5 bases, leaving 9 bases between them. The CDR3 spans 12 residues.

This clonotype appeared a few times. The genes are TRBV24-1 and TRBJ2-7, with 11 positions matching TRBD1. CDR1 is KGHDR, CDR2 SFDVKD, per germline. CDR3 length: 15 amino acids. V lost 4 bases, J lost 3 bases, and 4 bases stayed unmatched. The CDR3 DNA sequence: TGTGCCACCAGTGACCGGGACAGGGGGGTCTACGAGCAGTACTTC. This translates into CATSDRDRGVYEQYF.

This clonotype came up many times. V is TRBV28 and J is TRBJ2-3; 13 nucleotides agree with TRBD2. The CDR3 runs 15 residues. The germline V gene has CDR1 MDHEN and CDR2 SYDVKM. The V and J ends lost 6 bases and 5 bases, in that order; junction bases with no gene match: 5. The CDR3 spells CASSLLAGGGDTQYF. The CDR3 nucleotides are TGTGCCAGCAGCTTACTAGCGGGAGGGGGAGATACGCAGTATTTT.

The CDR3 protein is CSAATSGSGTGELFF. In nucleotides, the CDR3 is TGCAGCGCCGCTACTAGCGGGAGCGGCACCGGGGAGCTGTTTTTT. The V call is TRBV20-1, the J call TRBJ2-2; 11 bases fit TRBD2. There are 15 residues in the CDR3. From germline, CDR1 is DFQATT and CDR2 SNEGSKA (reference sequence).

This clonotype was seen a handful of times. The chain carries TRBV20-1 and TRBJ2-7; the D gene is possibly TRBD2 (5 bases). Per the germline V gene, CDR1 is DFQATT and CDR2 is SNEGSKA (reference sequence). The ends were cut back, 6 bases at V and 3 bases at J, with 21 bases in the middle. CDR3 length: 15 amino acids. CDR3 residues: CSAREVWGADYEQYF. CDR3 sequence (DNA): TGCAGTGCGCGCGAGGTTTGGGGAGCCGACTACGAGCAGTACTTC.

This clonotype was counted between two and nine times. The rearrangement uses TRBV5-1 and TRBJ1-4; TRBD1 agrees at 8 bases. The CDR3 is 14 amino acids. The germline gives CDR1 SGHRS, CDR2 YFSETQ. With V trimmed by 7 bases and J by 5 bases, 7 bases remained unmatched. The DNA for the CDR3 is TGCGCCAGCGGCCGGGACAGGTACAATGAAAAACTGTTTTTT. Residues: CASGRDRYNEKLFF.

This chain joins TRBV5-1 and TRBJ2-1; 11 bases fit TRBD2. CDR1 SGHRS and CDR2 YFSETQ come from the germline V gene. CDR3 size: 16 residues. Trimming cost V 4 bases and J 4 bases; bases outside gene matches: 7. CDR3 in DNA: TGCGCCAGCAGCGCGACTAGCGGGGCACAATACAATGAGCAGTTCTTC. Its protein is CASSATSGAQYNEQFF.

The gene calls are TRBV28 and TRBJ1-1; 7 bases match TRBD1. Germline V gives CDR1 MDHEN, CDR2 SYDVKM. V was pared by 6 bases and J by 0 bases, with 13 bases of the junction left unmatched. CDR3 size: 17 residues. The DNA of the CDR3 is TGTGCCAGCAGCAACACCTGGGACAGCCAATTGAACACTGAAGCTTTCTTT. Protein sequence: CASSNTWDSQLNTEAFF.

In this sample, this clonotype turned up many times. The V and J genes are TRBV4-3 and TRBJ2-3, with 7 bases lining up with TRBD1. Trimming cost V 3 bases and J 3 bases; bases outside gene matches: 6. The CDR3 is made up of 15 amino acids. CDR1 is LGHNA and CDR2 is YSLEER in the germline V gene. The CDR3 coding sequence is TGCGCCAGCAGCCACTCATCGACAGGGACAGATACGCAGTATTTT. Translating it yields CASSHSSTGTDTQYF.

The chain employs TRBV12-3 or TRBV12-4 and TRBJ2-6, with D possibly being TRBD1 (5 bases). This CDR3 has 15 residues. V lost 6 bases, J lost 0 bases, and 9 bases lay in between. For the CDR3, the DNA is TGTGCCAGCAGCTTCCAGGGCTCTGGGGCCAACGTCCTGACTTTC. This codes for CASSFQGSGANVLTF.